This T cell receptor beta chain stems from a study of neurological immune-mediated disorders. Study-wide results and caveats: TCR-beta repertoires seemed private in all groups, with no expanded CDR3 amino acid sequences shared.

Germline CDR1 reads LGHNA; CDR2 reads YNFKEQ. The V end was cut by 2 bases, the J end by 9 bases, with 15 bases between. The CDR3 is 14 amino acids. The cDNA came from 5'RACE with 10-nucleotide random UMIs. TCRdb called the 5' RACE reads again in MiXCR, with one record for every CDR3 protein. The sample includes 80,000 to 100,000 distinct CDR3 sequences, approximately 4% of them seen just once. The table lists this clonotype with many counts. The antigen is unknown. Sequences were obtained from PBMCs. This rearrangement joins TRBV4-2 to TRBJ2-3; D is ambiguous. The receptor comes from a woman in her 50s with multiple sclerosis. The CDR3 DNA follows: TGTGCCAGCAGCCAAAATCGCGTGGCTCGGACGCAGTATTTT. Residues: CASSQNRVARTQYF.